The sequence of this TCR beta chain was determined in a study of T-cell reconstitution after alpha-beta-depleted transplantation in children. Overall study findings and caveats: TCRbeta diversity was high at day 60 in some patients (a result of surviving recipient T cells and thymic progenitors). Diversity and T-cell counts at one year after transplant derived mostly from new T cells.

This CDR3 is built from 14 residues. The germline V gene encodes CDR1 ENHRY and CDR2 SYGVKD. V was shortened by 0 bases and J by 1 base, with 6 bases between the two germline ends. This clonotype has at least ten counts. Antigen: not known. A TCRbeta library incorporating unique molecular identifiers was prepared. TCRdb re-analysed the PCR reads in MiXCR, keeping a single row per CDR3 protein. The sample has some 830,000 distinct CDR3 sequences, around 15% seen once; the top ten hold roughly 5%. The chain uses TRBV10-3 and TRBJ1-1, with no clear D. The source of this sequence is a male patient under 18 who had a stem cell transplant for acute lymphoblastic leukemia, so the T cells may come from the graft donor. The starting material was PBMCs, mostly from graft donor cells, obtained 360 days after TCRalphabeta/CD19-depleted stem cell transplant. CDR3 coding DNA: TGTGCCATCAGTGAGTCGAGCAGGAACACTGAAGCTTTCTTT. This encodes CAISESSRNTEAFF.